The rows below give T cell receptor beta chains drawn from one sample of a study of cytomegalovirus exposure and HLA in healthy donors. The table came from immunoSEQ multiplex PCR; TCRdb's copy has only in-frame clones and leaves some out. The table lists some 150,000 clones, about four fifths of them singletons. Material for sequencing was PBMCs. These receptors all come from a man between 45 and 60 years old in good health and CMV-seropositive. CDR3s include the opening cysteine and the closing phenylalanine or tryptophan. The order of the fields is V gene, CDR3 protein.

V gene: TRBV29-1; CDR3 protein: CSVEDRGQGATNEKLFF
V gene: TRBV5-4; CDR3 protein: CASRPTSGGYTDTQYF
V gene: TRBV4-2; CDR3 protein: CASSPGLAGRTDTQYF
V gene: TRBV10-1; CDR3 protein: CASSDLMRGDTQYF
V gene: TRBV5-1; CDR3 protein: CASSRTGTSGSSSGELFF
V gene: TRBV29-1; CDR3 protein: CSASSGGVDEQFF
V gene: TRBV6-1; CDR3 protein: CASSVQGPAYEQYF
V gene: TRBV6-1; CDR3 protein: CASKSPENTEAFF
V gene: TRBV5-1; CDR3 protein: CASRPTSKETQYF
V gene: TRBV5-4; CDR3 protein: CASSELAAEPDTQYF
V gene: TRBV4-1; CDR3 protein: CASSHPTGGLRSETQYF
V gene: TRBV11-2; CDR3 protein: CASSPGHRRETQYF
V gene: TRBV11-1; CDR3 protein: CASSFTGGGNYEQYF
V gene: TRBV25-1; CDR3 protein: CASSELLAGDIDEQYF
V gene: TRBV11-2; CDR3 protein: CASSPGRGTGSNEQFF
V gene: TRBV27; CDR3 protein: CASSLQGHRIDNGYTF
V gene: TRBV10-3; CDR3 protein: CAISEVWGQGYEQYF
V gene: TRBV28; CDR3 protein: CASSTIAGGPYEQYF
V gene: TRBV5-4; CDR3 protein: CASSAGTSGQETQYF
V gene: TRBV7-2; CDR3 protein: CASSLTRDSIRAFF
V gene: TRBV25-1; CDR3 protein: CASSEYKGQGTDTQYF
V gene: TRBV11-1; CDR3 protein: CASSLDSYEQYF
V gene: TRBV5-1; CDR3 protein: CASSAGTGSYEQYF
V gene: TRBV28; CDR3 protein: CASSFTGAVDEKLFF
V gene: TRBV21-1; CDR3 protein: CASSKDPYRGQPGNTIYF